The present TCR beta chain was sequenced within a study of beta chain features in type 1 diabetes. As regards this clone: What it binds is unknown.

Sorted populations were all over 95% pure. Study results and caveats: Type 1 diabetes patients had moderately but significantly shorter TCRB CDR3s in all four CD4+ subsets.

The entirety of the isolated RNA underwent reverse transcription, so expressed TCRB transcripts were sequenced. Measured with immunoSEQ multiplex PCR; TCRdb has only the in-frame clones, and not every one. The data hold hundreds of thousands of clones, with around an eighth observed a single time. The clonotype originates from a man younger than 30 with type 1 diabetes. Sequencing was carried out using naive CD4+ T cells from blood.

CDR3 bases: TGTGCCAGCAGCGCCGGGACCACCTCCGGAGATACGCAGTATTTT. This translates into CASSAGTTSGDTQYF. The rearrangement links TRBV7-2 to TRBJ2-3; D is possibly TRBD1 or TRBD2 (5 bases each). The V end was cut by 5 bases, the J end by 5 bases, with 17 bases between. From germline, CDR1 is SGHTA and CDR2 FQGNSA. The CDR3 loop spans 15 amino acids. Full variable domain (missing parts from reference TRBV7-2 and TRBJ2-3): GAGVSQSPSNKVTEKGKDVELRCDPISGHTALYWYRQSLGQGLEFLIYFQGNSAPDKSGLPSDRFSAERTGGSVSTLTIQRTQQEDSAVYLCASSAGTTSGDTQYFGPGTRLTVL.